This entry lists 7 T cell receptor beta chains sequenced from one sample in a study of blood T cell repertoires in COVID-19. The repertoire was sequenced with immunoSEQ multiplex PCR; TCRdb's copy has only in-frame clones and lacks some. The table lists roughly 230,000 clones, 80% to 90% of them singletons. The specimen was peripheral blood. Receptor source: a woman aged 40-49 years who had recovered from COVID-19.

The gene calls are TRBV12-3 or TRBV12-4 and TRBJ1-4; the D is unclear. Trimming took 8 bases from V and 8 from J, leaving 6 bases between them. The CDR3 is 10 residues long. DNA for the CDR3: TGTGCCAGCGGCCGCGAAAAACTGTTTTTT. It translates to CASGREKLFF.

This clone was detected only once. The gene calls are TRBV11-2 and TRBJ2-5; D is perhaps TRBD1 (7 bases). The CDR3 consists of 14 residues. Looked up from germline, CDR1 is SGHAT and CDR2 is FQNNGV. The V end lost 4 bases, the J end lost 5 bases, and 14 bases lay between the germline ends. The DNA of the CDR3 is TGTGCCAGCAGCTGGCTCAGGGGGGTTGAGACCCAGTACTTC. It is translated as CASSWLRGVETQYF.

The chain recombines TRBV27 with TRBJ1-2; the D gene is possibly TRBD1 (6 bases). Looked up from germline, CDR1 is MNHEY and CDR2 is SMNVEV (reference sequence). This CDR3 is 13 amino acids long. V dropped 5 bases and J dropped 7 bases, with 14 bases sitting between them. CDR3: CASSDRFRSGYTF. The DNA for the CDR3 is TGTGCCAGCAGTGACAGGTTCAGGAGTGGCTACACCTTC.

The chain joins TRBV7-9 to TRBJ2-1; a weak D match, TRBD2 (5 bases). Between the trimmed V and J ends, which lost 5 bases and 4 bases, there was a span of 12 bases. The CDR3 consists of 14 residues. Germline loops: CDR1 SEHNR, CDR2 FQNEAQ (reference sequence). CDR3 DNA sequence: TGTGCCAGCAGCCTACTTGGCGGGTACAATGAGCAGTTCTTC. Encoded protein: CASSLLGGYNEQFF.

This chain uses TRBV30 with TRBJ1-5; 7 bases map to TRBD1. Trimming cost V 0 bases and J 4 bases; bases outside gene matches: 6. Germline-derived CDR1 and CDR2 are GTSNPN and SVGIG (reference sequence). This CDR3 is built from 15 residues. The CDR3 spells CAWSVMGTENQPQHF. The CDR3 DNA sequence: TGTGCCTGGAGTGTAATGGGGACAGAAAATCAGCCCCAGCATTTT.

The V and J genes are TRBV11-2 and TRBJ2-3, with 14 nucleotides matching TRBD2. V trimming: 4 bases; J trimming: 5 bases; junction bases outside the gene matches: 5. This CDR3 is 16 amino acids long. CDR1 and CDR2 (germline): SGHAT, FQNNGV. Written as DNA, the CDR3 is TGTGCCAGCAGCTACGGACTAGCGGGAGGTGAAGATACGCAGTATTTT. Its translation is CASSYGLAGGEDTQYF.

CDR3 nucleotides: TGTGCCAGCAGTGCGAGGGGGGGACCGGCTGGGAGTGAAAAACTGTTTTTT. Translation: CASSARGGPAGSEKLFF. The V call is TRBV28, the J call TRBJ1-4; a possible D gene is TRBD1 (6 bases). V dropped 5 bases and J dropped 7 bases, with 23 bases sitting between them. Germline loops: CDR1 MDHEN, CDR2 SYDVKM. This CDR3 region has 17 residues.